Listed below are T cell receptor beta chains from one sample, sequenced in a study of regulatory T cells. TCRdb's copy holds only in-frame clones and misses some; the assay was immunoSEQ multiplex PCR. This sample has approximately 15,000 clones, with 92% found just once. The sample was CD8+ T cells sorted from blood. The source is a person aged 18 to 29 with CD3G deficiency. Both conserved end residues are part of each CDR3. D genes are given only for firm matches. The size of a clone is reported for some rows only, either as once, few or many, or as a class for expanded clones.

NA,NA,TRBV5-1,TRBJ1-1,TGCGCCAGCAGGGTGGGTATGAACACTGAAGCTTTCTTT,CASRVGMNTEAFF
NA,NA,TRBV4-1,TRBJ1-2,TGCGCCAGCAGCCCCACGGGGGGCTACAACACCTATGGCTACACCTTC,CASSPTGGYNTYGYTF
NA,NA,TRBV5-1,TRBJ2-2,TGCGCCAGCAGCTACAACACCGGGGAGCTGTTTTTT,CASSYNTGELFF
NA,NA,TRBV6-5,TRBJ2-2,TGTGCCAGCAGAGGACTCGCGAACACCGGGGAGCTGTTTTTT,CASRGLANTGELFF
NA,NA,TRBV21-1,TRBJ1-4,TGTGCCAGCAGCAAAAGAGCAGGGGGCGGCCTTAATGAAAAACTGTTTTTT,CASSKRAGGGLNEKLFF
NA,NA,TRBV11-2,TRBJ1-1,TGTGCCAGCAGCTTAGGTTCAGGGTCGGGCACTGAAGCTTTCTTT,CASSLGSGSGTEAFF
TRBD1,once,TRBV30,TRBJ2-1,TGTGCCTGGAGTTCCGGGACAGGTGCCTACAATGAGCAGTTCTTC,CAWSSGTGAYNEQFF
NA,NA,TRBV15,TRBJ1-3,TGTGCCACCAGCAGAGATAGGGGGGTCTTGTCTGGAAACACCATATATTTT,CATSRDRGVLSGNTIYF
NA,NA,TRBV7-2,TRBJ2-7,TGTGCCAGCAGCACCTGGACAGACGAGCAGTACTTC,CASSTWTDEQYF
NA,NA,TRBV12-1,TRBJ1-4,TGTGCCAGCAGCAAAAATGAAAAACTGTTTTTT,CASSKNEKLFF
NA,once,TRBV27,TRBJ2-2,TGTGCCAGCAGTTTTCTTGGGATGGGCACCGGGGAGCTGTTTTTT,CASSFLGMGTGELFF
NA,NA,TRBV7-9,TRBJ1-2,TGTGCCAGCAGCTTAGCCTCGGCAGGGTACGGCTACACCTTC,CASSLASAGYGYTF
TRBD2,once,TRBV28,TRBJ2-1,TGTGCCAGCAGCCCGGGGAGGGGCCCATACAACAATGAGCAGTTCTTC,CASSPGRGPYNNEQFF
NA,NA,TRBV5-1,TRBJ1-2,TGCGCCAGCGGGGTCAGGGATAACTATGGCTACACCTTC,CASGVRDNYGYTF
NA,NA,TRBV7-9,TRBJ2-7,TGTGCCAGCAGCTTAGGAGGGGTTGAGCAGTACTTC,CASSLGGVEQYF
TRBD1,NA,TRBV9,TRBJ1-3,TGTGCCAGCAGCGCAGGGGGGCAGGCGAAAGGAAACACCATATATTTT,CASSAGGQAKGNTIYF
NA,NA,TRBV15,TRBJ1-2,TGTGCCACCAGCATAAACCGAGACAGATTCAACTATGGCTACACCTTC,CATSINRDRFNYGYTF
NA,NA,TRBV13,TRBJ2-3,TGTGCCAGCAGTCGAGGCGGGGGCGCGGGGACAGATACGCAGTATTTT,CASSRGGGAGTDTQYF
TRBD2,NA,TRBV7-8,TRBJ2-1,TGTGCCAGCAGCTTATTGAGCGGGAGTAACAATGAGCAGTTCTTC,CASSLLSGSNNEQFF
TRBD2,NA,TRBV6-1,TRBJ2-5,TGTGCCAGCAGTAACCCAGCGGGGTGGGAGACCCAGTACTTC,CASSNPAGWETQYF
NA,NA,TRBV4-3,TRBJ1-1,TGCGCCAGCAGCCTGACGGAGGTTAGCACTGAAGCTTTCTTT,CASSLTEVSTEAFF
TRBD1,NA,TRBV27,TRBJ1-5,TGTGCCACCGGACCGACAGGGAGCAATCAGCCCCAGCATTTT,CATGPTGSNQPQHF
NA,NA,TRBV7-2,TRBJ2-1,TGTGCCAGCAGCTTGGGAGGCGATGAGCAGTTCTTC,CASSLGGDEQFF
TRBD1,NA,TRBV5-4,TRBJ1-4,TGTGCCAGCAGCTCCGGGACAGGGAGGGAAAAACTGTTTTTT,CASSSGTGREKLFF
NA,NA,TRBV7-9,TRBJ1-1,TGTGCCAGCAGCCAAGGGCCAGGCCGAAACACTGAAGCTTTCTTT,CASSQGPGRNTEAFF
NA,NA,TRBV4-1,TRBJ2-1,TGCGCCAGCAGCCAAGATTTAACGTATTCCTACAATGAGCAGTTCTTC,CASSQDLTYSYNEQFF
NA,NA,TRBV5-4,TRBJ1-2,TGTGCCAGCAGCCCCGGGGGGGCCTATGGCTACACCTTC,CASSPGGAYGYTF
TRBD1,once,TRBV19,TRBJ2-3,TGTGCCAGTAGTGCAGGGACAGGGATCACAGATACGCAGTATTTT,CASSAGTGITDTQYF
NA,NA,TRBV14,TRBJ1-3,TGTGCCAGCAGCCAGACCGACAGGGGAAACACCATATATTTT,CASSQTDRGNTIYF
NA,NA,TRBV27,TRBJ1-3,TGTGCCAGCAGTTATGACTCTGGAAACACCATATATTTT,CASSYDSGNTIYF
NA,once,TRBV9,TRBJ2-3,TGTGCCAGCAGCGTAGTTGGAGAGGCAGATACGCAGTATTTT,CASSVVGEADTQYF
NA,NA,TRBV6-1,TRBJ1-6,TGTGCCAGCAGTGAATGGCACTTGAGACCCCTCCACTTT,CASSEWHLRPLHF
TRBD1,once,TRBV28,TRBJ2-3,TGTGCCAGCAGTTTAACAGGGGGCGCAGATACGCAGTATTTT,CASSLTGGADTQYF
TRBD1,NA,TRBV30,TRBJ2-7,TGTGCCTGGAAAGGACAGGCGTACGAGCAGTACTTC,CAWKGQAYEQYF
TRBD1,NA,TRBV28,TRBJ1-2,TGTGCCAGCAGTCGGTACAGGGGCTATGGCTACACCTTC,CASSRYRGYGYTF
NA,NA,TRBV27,TRBJ2-7,TGTGCCAGCGGTAAGGGACCTCTATTTGTGCAGTACTTC,CASGKGPLFVQYF
NA,NA,TRBV5-5,TRBJ1-2,TGTGCCAGCAGCTCAGACAATGACTATGGCTACACCTTC,CASSSDNDYGYTF
TRBD2,NA,TRBV6-6,TRBJ2-1,TGTGCCAGCATGGGACTAGCGGATGAGCAGTTCTTC,CASMGLADEQFF
TRBD2,NA,TRBV7-2,TRBJ2-7,TGTGCCAGCAGCTTATCCCGGGGGGGTAGCTCCTACGAGCAGTACTTC,CASSLSRGGSSYEQYF
TRBD1,NA,TRBV4-2,TRBJ1-5,TGTGCCAGCAGCCAGCTCCCGGGACAGGGTAAACAGCCCCAGCATTTT,CASSQLPGQGKQPQHF
NA,NA,TRBV6-6,TRBJ1-1,TGTGCCAGCAGTTACAACCCGCAGGGGTCTGAAGCTTTCTTT,CASSYNPQGSEAFF
TRBD1,NA,TRBV28,TRBJ2-7,TGTGCCAGCAGCCTCGGGACAGGGGGCTGGTACGAGCAGTACTTC,CASSLGTGGWYEQYF
TRBD2,few,TRBV6-1,TRBJ2-1,TGTGCCAGCAGGCCGCCGGGGGGGAGCAATGAGCAGTTCTTC,CASRPPGGSNEQFF
NA,NA,TRBV27,TRBJ1-1,TGTGCCAGCAGTTTAGCAGGGGCGAACACTGAAGCTTTCTTT,CASSLAGANTEAFF
NA,NA,TRBV12-5,TRBJ1-5,TGTGCTAGTGGTTTGGTACCTGGGGCCGTCGGCAATCAGCCCCAGCATTTT,CASGLVPGAVGNQPQHF
NA,NA,TRBV7-9,TRBJ2-1,TGTGCCAGCAGCGTTAGAGGACATGAGCAGTTCTTC,CASSVRGHEQFF
TRBD1,NA,TRBV15,TRBJ1-4,TGTGCCACCAGCAGTACAGGGGTGGGGGAAAAACTGTTTTTT,CATSSTGVGEKLFF
NA,NA,TRBV6-1,TRBJ2-7,TGTGCCAGCGGGAGACAGGCCTACGAGCAGTACTTC,CASGRQAYEQYF
NA,NA,TRBV7-2,TRBJ2-3,TGTGCCAGCAGCTTAGAACAGCTGGTCACAGATACGCAGTATTTT,CASSLEQLVTDTQYF
TRBD2,NA,TRBV2,TRBJ2-1,TGTGCCAGCAGTTTCACTAGCGGGACCTACAATGAGCAGTTCTTC,CASSFTSGTYNEQFF
NA,NA,TRBV10-2,TRBJ2-2,TGCGCCAGCACCGGCAGGAACACCGGGGAGCTGTTTTTT,CASTGRNTGELFF
NA,NA,TRBV2,TRBJ1-2,TGTGCCAGCAGCCATTCGACAGGAGGGATTTCTAACTATGGCTACACCTTC,CASSHSTGGISNYGYTF
NA,NA,TRBV19,TRBJ2-7,TGTGCCTCAGAGGGGAGCTCCTACGAGCAGTACTTC,CASEGSSYEQYF
NA,NA,TRBV6-1,TRBJ2-2,TGTGCCAGCAGTAAATTAGGGAGCCCCGGGGAGCTGTTTTTT,CASSKLGSPGELFF
NA,NA,TRBV9,TRBJ2-7,TGTGCCAGCAGCCCGGGACTTTCCCTCTACGAGCAGTACTTC,CASSPGLSLYEQYF
NA,NA,TRBV10-3,TRBJ1-2,TGTGCCATCAGCCCCACGGACTCCGGGCCCCAGGAGGGCTACACCTTC,CAISPTDSGPQEGYTF
NA,NA,TRBV11-2,TRBJ2-5,TGTGCCAGCAGCTTAGGAGAGACCCAGTACTTC,CASSLGETQYF
NA,NA,TRBV6-5,TRBJ2-7,TGTGCCAGCAGTTACGGGCAGTGGATCTACGAGCAGTACTTC,CASSYGQWIYEQYF
NA,NA,TRBV6-6,TRBJ2-4,TGTGCCAGCAGTTACTCCGGCCGGGAGTACTTC,CASSYSGREYF
NA,NA,TRBV19,TRBJ1-2,TGTGCCAGTAGTATAGGGACTCTACAGGGTAACACCTTC,CASSIGTLQGNTF